This entry describes one TCR beta chain. The data belong to a study of blood T cell repertoires in COVID-19. Study-level information: Italy, Spain and the United States were the sources of the convalescent and acute COVID-19 samples. PBMCs, B-cell-depleted T cells, or T cells provided the cDNA or gDNA that made up the material.

The assay was immunoSEQ multiplex PCR, and TCRdb's table has in-frame clones only and misses some. The sample lists under 110,000 clones; more than 70% were seen once. This CDR3 is built from 15 residues. The V end was cut by 5 bases, the J end by 0 bases, with 11 bases between. From germline, CDR1 is MNHEY and CDR2 SMNVEV (reference sequence). This rearrangement joins TRBV27 to TRBJ2-1; unclear D gene. Material for sequencing was peripheral blood. The sequence was collected from a woman between 25 and 40 years old with acute or convalescent COVID-19. In DNA form, the CDR3 reads TGTGCCAGCAGTATCGCCCGGAGCTCCTACAATGAGCAGTTCTTC. As protein: CASSIARSSYNEQFF.